These 20 T cell receptor beta chains share one sample of origin, sequenced in a study of T cell changes during pregnancy in multiple sclerosis. Clones were read by immunoSEQ multiplex PCR, and TCRdb kept only the in-frame ones, dropping some. The table records more than 45,000 clones, around 94% of them present only once. Sample: CD4+ T cells from peripheral blood mononuclear cells, taken in the second trimester of pregnancy. These receptors originate from a female donor in good health, enrolled as a control in a pregnancy study.

This chain connects TRBV27 to TRBJ2-1; TRBD2 agrees at 9 bases. From germline, CDR1 is MNHEY and CDR2 SMNVEV (reference sequence). This CDR3 region has 16 residues. After removal of 1 base from V and 7 bases from J, the junction contained 8 bases not matched to a gene. The CDR3 region has the DNA TGTGCCAGCAGTTTATTGTGGCGGGAGGGCGGGAATGAGCAGTTCTTC. Translated, it gives CASSLLWREGGNEQFF.

The V and J genes are TRBV7-8 and TRBJ2-7; 7 positions match TRBD2. This CDR3 contains 14 residues. Germline assignment: CDR1 SGHVS and CDR2 FQNEAQ. V lost 6 bases, J lost 3 bases, and 8 bases stayed unmatched. The CDR3 bases are TGTGCCAGCAGTTTTGGGACTAAAAGCTACGAGCAGTACTTC. Protein: CASSFGTKSYEQYF.

The J gene is TRBJ1-1, the V gene TRBV7-8; no clear D gene. With 2 bases removed from V and 1 base from J, the gap between germline ends came to 11 bases. This CDR3 is 15 amino acids long. Germline CDR1 is SGHVS and CDR2 is FQNEAQ. CDR3: CASSLWEGPNTEAFF. In nucleotides, the CDR3 is TGTGCCAGCAGCTTATGGGAGGGCCCGAACACTGAAGCTTTCTTT.

The CDR3 spells CSVRLDAQYF. Written as DNA, the CDR3 is TGCAGCGTTCGACTAGACGCGCAGTATTTT. The chain has TRBV29-1 and TRBJ2-3; D might be TRBD2 (6 bases). The CDR3 extends over 10 amino acids. Trimming cost V 5 bases and J 10 bases, with 10 bases left between them. Germline V gene sequence: CDR1 SQVTM, CDR2 ANQGSEA.

The CDR3: CASSETGGLQPQHF. CDR3 bases: TGTGCCAGTAGTGAGACAGGGGGTCTTCAGCCCCAGCATTTT. V is TRBV19 and J is TRBJ1-5; 9 nucleotides agree with TRBD1. In germline, CDR1 is LNHDA, CDR2 SQIVND (reference sequence). With V trimmed by 5 bases and J by 6 bases, 5 bases remained unmatched. This CDR3 is 14 amino acids long.

The gene calls are TRBV5-1 and TRBJ2-7; TRBD2 aligns across 11 bases. Germline assignment: CDR1 SGHRS and CDR2 YFSETQ. J was trimmed by 5 bases and V by 4 bases; bases with no gene match: 8. The CDR3 loop spans 15 amino acids. The CDR3 nucleotides are TGCGCCAGCAGCCGGAAACTAGCGGGAGAGGACGAGCAGTACTTC. Translated, it gives CASSRKLAGEDEQYF.

The chain carries TRBV19 and TRBJ2-5, with 8 bases aligning to TRBD1. This CDR3 region has 15 residues. J gave up 5 bases and V 5 bases, and 10 bases lay outside the gene matches. Germline CDR1 reads LNHDA; CDR2 reads SQIVND (reference sequence). CDR3 residues: CASSWTGRSSETQYF. The CDR3 DNA follows: TGTGCCAGTAGTTGGACAGGGAGATCCTCGGAGACCCAGTACTTC.

The V gene is TRBV5-4, the J gene TRBJ2-7; 11 bases agree with TRBD2. With V trimmed by 4 bases and J by 1 base, 7 bases remained unmatched. The CDR3 is made up of 16 amino acids. Germline-derived CDR1 and CDR2 are SGHNT and YYREEE (reference sequence). The CDR3 spells CASSLLLAGESYEQYF. DNA for the CDR3: TGTGCCAGCAGCCTTTTACTAGCGGGAGAGTCCTACGAGCAGTACTTC.

The rearrangement uses TRBV18 and TRBJ2-5, with D maybe TRBD1 (6 bases). V was shortened by 6 bases and J by 5 bases, with 19 bases between the two germline ends. CDR1 is KGHSH, CDR2 LQKENI, per germline. The CDR3 contains 15 residues. As DNA, the CDR3 is TGTGCCAGCTCCCGTTACAGGGTTACAGGGGAGACCCAGTACTTC. Translated: CASSRYRVTGETQYF. Variable domain in full (rest from reference TRBV18 and TRBJ2-5): NAGVMQNPRHLVRRRGQEARLRCSPMKGHSHVYWYRQLPEEGLKFMVYLQKENIIDESGMPKERFSAEFPKEGPSILRIQQVVRGDSAAYFCASSRYRVTGETQYFGPGTRLLVL.

The chain couples TRBV5-1 to TRBJ2-5; D remains ambiguous. Germline CDR1 and CDR2: SGHRS and YFSETQ. The V end lost 0 bases, the J end lost 5 bases, and 17 bases lay between the germline ends. CDR3 length equals 16 residues. In DNA form, the CDR3 reads TGCGCCAGCAGCTTGGGGGCTCCCTCATCGGCGGAGACCCAGTACTTC. This translates into CASSLGAPSSAETQYF. Together with reference TRBV5-1 and TRBJ2-5, the CDR3 gives the full variable domain: KAGVTQTPRYLIKTRGQQVTLSCSPISGHRSVSWYQQTPGQGLQFLFEYFSETQRNKGNFPGRFSGRQFSNSRSEMNVSTLELGDSALYLCASSLGAPSSAETQYFGPGTRLLVL.

The rearrangement uses TRBV11-2 and TRBJ1-1; TRBD1 might be the D (5 bases). CDR1 is SGHAT and CDR2 is FQNNGV in the germline V gene. Trimming shortened V by 3 bases and J by 6 bases, and 11 bases separated the two germline ends. The CDR3 loop spans 13 amino acids. DNA of the CDR3: TGTGCCAGCAGCTTGAACGACAGAGCTGAAGCTTTCTTT. The encoded protein is CASSLNDRAEAFF.

This rearrangement joins TRBV4-1 to TRBJ2-7, with D possibly TRBD2 on 5 matching bases. Germline lookup yields CDR1 MGHRA and CDR2 YSYEKL. The CDR3 consists of 12 residues. Trimming shortened V by 3 bases and J by 7 bases, and 10 bases separated the two germline ends. The CDR3 loop reads CASSQALGEQYF. The CDR3 DNA sequence: TGCGCCAGCAGCCAGGCACTAGGAGAGCAGTACTTC.

This CDR3 is CASSRGTIRDTQYF. As DNA, the CDR3 is TGCGCCAGCAGCCGGGGAACTATAAGAGATACGCAGTATTTT. The gene calls are TRBV5-1 and TRBJ2-3; TRBD2 might be the D (5 bases). The CDR3 length is 14 residues. Germline V gene lookup returns CDR1 SGHRS and CDR2 YFSETQ. V was shortened by 4 bases and J by 5 bases, with 14 bases between the two germline ends.

The chain joins TRBV7-9 to TRBJ1-2, with 7 bases fitting TRBD1. The CDR3 length is 14 residues. CDR1 is SEHNR, CDR2 FQNEAQ, per germline (reference sequence). J gave up 10 bases and V 0 bases, and 8 bases lay outside the gene matches. CDR3 coding DNA: TGTGCCAGCAGCTTAGCAGCAGGACAGGCTACCTACACCTTC. Translating it yields CASSLAAGQATYTF.

The V and J genes are TRBV15 and TRBJ2-1, with D possibly being TRBD2 (5 bases). Trimming took 0 bases from V and 11 from J, leaving 20 bases between them. CDR1 and CDR2 from the germline V gene are LNHNV and YYDKDF (reference sequence). The CDR3 is 16 residues long. The CDR3 bases are TGTGCCACCAGCAGAGATTTTGTTCCCCCGAGAGGGAAGCAGTTCTTC. Translating it yields CATSRDFVPPRGKQFF.

The V gene is TRBV5-6, the J gene TRBJ2-5, with 7 bases matching TRBD2. CDR3 length equals 13 residues. Losses at the gene ends were 2 bases for V and 3 bases for J; bases not matched to a gene: 1. Germline CDR1 and CDR2: SGHDT and YYEEEE. The CDR3 DNA reads TGTGCCAGCAGCTTTGGGAGGGAAGAGACCCAGTACTTC. This encodes CASSFGREETQYF.

CDR3 DNA: TGTGCCAGCACCCCGTGGGGAGTGGAATCAGATACGCAGTATTTT. It specifies CASTPWGVESDTQYF. The chain uses TRBV6-5 and TRBJ2-3; weak D call: TRBD2 (5 bases). The CDR3 is 15 residues long. Germline CDR1 is MNHEY and CDR2 is SVGAGI. Trimming stripped 7 bases from V and 4 bases from J, with 18 bases between.

The rearrangement links TRBV5-8 to TRBJ1-2, with TRBD1 matching over 8 bases. V was pared by 0 bases and J by 2 bases, with 3 bases of the junction left unmatched. CDR1 and CDR2 from the germline V gene are SGHTS and YDEGEE. CDR3 length equals 15 residues. CDR3 sequence (DNA): TGTGCCAGCAGCTTGGTGACAGGGGACAACTATGGCTACACCTTC. Its translation is CASSLVTGDNYGYTF. The complete variable domain, with remaining parts taken from reference TRBV5-8 and TRBJ1-2, reads EAGVTQSPTHLIKTRGQQATLRCSPISGHTSVYWYQQALGLGLQFLLWYDEGEERNRGNFPPRFSGRQFPNYSSELNVNALELEDSALYLCASSLVTGDNYGYTFGSGTRLTVV.

The CDR3 reads CASSIAGGLGSTDTQYF. DNA of the CDR3: TGTGCCAGTTCAATAGCGGGAGGGTTGGGTAGCACAGATACGCAGTATTTT. The chain combines TRBV19 with TRBJ2-3; 11 bases fit TRBD2. In germline, CDR1 is LNHDA, CDR2 SQIVND (reference sequence). Germline trimming cut 8 bases from V and 0 bases from J; bases unmatched to any gene: 10. CDR3 length: 17 amino acids.

This rearrangement joins TRBV20-1 to TRBJ2-7; D ambiguous. Trimming removed 3 bases from V and 3 bases from J, with 6 bases in between. The CDR3 runs 11 residues. Germline CDR1 reads DFQATT; CDR2 reads SNEGSKA (reference sequence). In DNA, the CDR3 is TGCAGTGCTAGGAAGAGCTACGAGCAGTACTTC. Translated, it gives CSARKSYEQYF.